This entry lists 24 T cell receptor beta chains sequenced from one sample in a study of blood T cell repertoires in COVID-19. Only in-frame clones appear in the TCRdb table, and some are missing; sequencing was by immunoSEQ multiplex PCR. The sample shows 85,000 to 130,000 clones, about 64% of them seen only once. The source material was peripheral blood. These receptors were collected from a human donor with acute or convalescent COVID-19. The donor label of this sample is uncertain.

The rearrangement joins TRBV19 to TRBJ1-4, with TRBD1 identical over 7 bases. The CDR3 contains 14 residues. The J segment lost 7 bases and the V segment lost 5 bases, leaving 7 bases of the junction unmatched. CDR1 is LNHDA, CDR2 SQIVND, per germline (reference sequence). The CDR3 loop is CASSRQGRGEKLFF. CDR3 nucleotides: TGTGCCAGTAGTCGACAGGGTCGTGGTGAAAAACTGTTTTTT. Complete variable domain (other parts from reference TRBV19 and TRBJ1-4): DGGITQSPKYLFRKEGQNVTLSCEQNLNHDAMYWYRQDPGQGLRLIYYSQIVNDFQKGDIAEGYSVSREKKESFPLTVTSAQKNPTAFYLCASSRQGRGEKLFFGSGTQLSVL.

The chain combines TRBV29-1 with TRBJ1-2; the D is unclear. Germline CDR1 reads SQVTM; CDR2 reads ANQGSEA. Trimming took off 6 bases at V and 8 bases at J, with 19 bases between the two ends. CDR3 length: 13 residues. In nucleotides, the CDR3 is TGCAGCGTGTATGTACAGAGCTATGTGGGCTACACCTTC. It codes for CSVYVQSYVGYTF.

This clone appeared a few times. The rearrangement links TRBV2 to TRBJ2-1; D possibly corresponds to TRBD1 (6 bases). From germline, CDR1 is SNHLY and CDR2 FYNNEI. This CDR3 spans 11 amino acids. This chain's CDR3 is CAGQRYNEQFF. The CDR3 DNA sequence: TGTGCTGGACAGAGATACAATGAGCAGTTCTTC.

V usage is TRBV11-2 and J usage is TRBJ1-4; tentatively, D is TRBD1 (6 bases). Trimming removed 0 bases from V and 7 bases from J, with 12 bases in between. Germline CDR1 SGHAT, CDR2 FQNNGV. The CDR3 contains 15 residues. The CDR3 bases are TGTGCCAGCAGCTTAGAAGGCAGGGGAGTTGAAAAACTGTTTTTT. This codes for CASSLEGRGVEKLFF.

The V gene is TRBV4-1, the J gene TRBJ2-3; 7 nucleotides agree with TRBD1. CDR3 length equals 16 residues. V gave up 2 bases and J gave up 0 bases; unmatched junction bases: 5. The V gene's germline CDR1 is MGHRA and CDR2 YSYEKL. The CDR3 DNA reads TGCGCCAGCAGCCAAACCGGGACAGCTAGCACAGATACGCAGTATTTT. This gives the protein CASSQTGTASTDTQYF.

The genes are TRBV6-5 and TRBJ2-1; 13 positions agree with TRBD2. Germline CDR1 is MNHEY and CDR2 is SVGAGI. The CDR3 loop spans 15 amino acids. V lost 6 bases, J lost 7 bases, and 6 bases stayed unmatched. This CDR3 is CASSLLAGGPNEQFF. CDR3 nucleotide sequence: TGTGCCAGCAGCCTACTAGCGGGGGGGCCGAATGAGCAGTTCTTC.

This clone was recorded a few times. The rearrangement uses TRBV19 and TRBJ2-7, with a weak D call TRBD1 (5 bases). Per the germline V gene, CDR1 is LNHDA and CDR2 is SQIVND (reference sequence). V lost 7 bases and J lost 2, with 15 bases in between. CDR3 length: 14 amino acids. The CDR3 region is CASNPQDGPYEQYF. The CDR3 DNA reads as TGTGCCAGTAATCCACAGGACGGCCCCTACGAGCAGTACTTC.

This clone is termed medium-sized. The chain carries TRBV27 and TRBJ1-6, with 10 bases lining up with TRBD1. Germline CDR1 reads MNHEY; CDR2 reads SMNVEV (reference sequence). With 3 bases clipped from V and 8 bases from J, the junction kept 4 bases outside the gene matches. The CDR3 totals 15 residues. The CDR3 region is CASSLPGQGYSPLHF. In DNA form, the CDR3 reads TGTGCCAGCAGTTTGCCGGGACAGGGGTATTCACCCCTCCACTTT.

The genes are TRBV6-5 and TRBJ2-7; TRBD2 is a possible D gene (6 bases). In germline, CDR1 is MNHEY, CDR2 SVGAGI. The CDR3 has 12 amino acids. V was trimmed by 5 bases and J by 3 bases, leaving 8 bases between them. The CDR3 region is CASSRGYYEQYV. CDR3 DNA: TGTGCCAGCAGTCGGGGGTACTACGAGCAGTACGTC.

This clone has a handful of counts. CDR3 DNA: TGTGCCAGCAGCCAAGTGGGACTAGCGGCTCAAGAGACCCAGTACTTC. Its translation is CASSQVGLAAQETQYF. The V gene is TRBV3-1 (or the pseudogene TRBV3-2), the J gene TRBJ2-5; 11 bases agree with TRBD2. The CDR3 extends over 16 amino acids. Germline loops: CDR1 LGHDT, CDR2 YNNKEL (reference sequence). V lost 1 base and J lost 2; bases outside the gene matches: 3.

The chain uses TRBV20-1 and TRBJ2-7; D might be TRBD1 (5 bases). The germline V gene has CDR1 DFQATT and CDR2 SNEGSKA (reference sequence). There are 11 residues in the CDR3. Between the trimmed V and J ends, which lost 5 bases and 4 bases, there was a span of 9 bases. CDR3 nucleotide sequence: TGCAGTGCTCCCCAGGGTTACGAGCAGTACTTC. This sequence encodes CSAPQGYEQYF.

With regard to this clone: Because the CDR3's place on the DNA is in doubt, the DNA is left out and the CDR3 is given as listed by TCRdb. The genes are TRBV12-3 or TRBV12-4 and TRBJ2-5; the table assigns TRBD2, which was not confirmed against the DNA. The CDR3 has 11 amino acids, counting both end residues. This CDR3 is CASSSSETQYF.

In DNA, the CDR3 is TGTGCCAGCAGCCCCGGGAGGTGGGAGACCCAGTACTTC. Translated: CASSPGRWETQYF. The rearrangement links TRBV3-1 (or the pseudogene TRBV3-2) to TRBJ2-5; 7 positions agree with TRBD2. The CDR3 totals 13 residues. With 4 bases clipped from V and 5 bases from J, the junction kept 4 bases outside the gene matches. Germline V lookup: CDR1 LGHDT, CDR2 YNNKEL (reference sequence).

The chain uses TRBV2 and TRBJ2-7; D is possibly TRBD1 (5 bases). This CDR3 region has 13 residues. CDR1 and CDR2 (germline): SNHLY, FYNNEI. V was clipped by 4 bases and J by 5 bases, with 12 bases between them. The CDR3 DNA follows: TGTGCCAGCAGTGCCCAGGGTCCCCACGAGCAGTACTTC. It translates to CASSAQGPHEQYF.

The table lists this clone with a count of one. J is TRBJ2-7 and V is TRBV10-2; a weak D match, TRBD1 (6 bases). The length of the CDR3 is 13 residues. V was trimmed by 6 bases and J by 5 bases, leaving 14 bases between them. The V gene's germline CDR1 is WSHSY and CDR2 SAAADI. CDR3 protein: CASRVAGANEQYF. DNA of the CDR3: TGCGCCAGCAGAGTGGCAGGGGCCAACGAGCAGTACTTC.

This clone occurred a few times. The V and J genes are TRBV18 and TRBJ1-1; 7 positions agree with TRBD1. The CDR3 contains 14 residues. V was clipped by 4 bases and J by 2 bases; unmatched bases: 4. Per the germline V gene, CDR1 is KGHSH and CDR2 is LQKENI. The chain's CDR3 is CASSRDRKNTEAFF. Here the CDR3 DNA reads TGTGCCAGCTCACGGGACAGAAAAAACACTGAAGCTTTCTTT.

This clone has only a few counts. The chain is built from TRBV10-3 and TRBJ1-6; tentatively, D is TRBD1 (5 bases). The CDR3 is 14 amino acids. Germline loops: CDR1 ENHRY, CDR2 SYGVKD. Deletions cut 3 bases from V and 6 bases from J, with 9 bases between. CDR3 sequence reads: CAISENQGNSPLHF. DNA of the CDR3: TGTGCCATCAGTGAAAACCAGGGTAATTCACCCCTCCACTTT.

J is TRBJ1-1 and V is TRBV29-1; the match to TRBD1 covers 9 bases. The trim removed 7 bases at V and 6 bases at J, leaving 6 bases unmatched. Germline lookup yields CDR1 SQVTM and CDR2 ANQGSEA. The CDR3 consists of 12 residues. CDR3 protein: CSARDREAEAFF. For the CDR3, the DNA is TGCAGCGCCCGGGACAGGGAGGCTGAAGCTTTCTTT.

The rearrangement links TRBV5-1 to TRBJ1-2; 7 nucleotides align to TRBD1. The CDR3 totals 16 residues. Germline lookup yields CDR1 SGHRS and CDR2 YFSETQ. J lost 6 bases, V lost 2 bases, and 13 bases had no gene match. The CDR3 loop is CASSFDPGQGVNGYTF. The DNA of the CDR3 is TGCGCCAGCAGCTTTGACCCTGGGCAGGGGGTAAATGGCTACACCTTC.

The V and J genes are TRBV30 and TRBJ1-6; a weak D match, TRBD1 (6 bases). Germline CDR1 and CDR2: GTSNPN and SVGIG (reference sequence). Trimming removed 1 base at V and 7 bases at J, with 14 bases between. The CDR3 loop spans 15 amino acids. CDR3 coding DNA: TGTGCCTGGAGTGGCCCAGGGGTAGGAAATTCACCCCTCCACTTT. Translation: CAWSGPGVGNSPLHF.

This CDR3 reads CASSPTPLAGTSDGELFF. The CDR3 nucleotides read TGTGCCAGCAGCCCCACCCCACTAGCGGGGACTTCCGACGGGGAGCTGTTTTTT. The chain uses TRBV27 and TRBJ2-2; 10 nucleotides align to TRBD2. Per germline, CDR1 MNHEY and CDR2 SMNVEV (reference sequence). The CDR3 has 18 amino acids. Trimming removed 6 bases from V and 7 bases from J; junction bases left unmatched: 17.

This rearrangement joins TRBV30 to TRBJ1-6, with D hard to call. The CDR3 covers 15 residues. The germline V gene has CDR1 GTSNPN and CDR2 SVGIG (reference sequence). The V and J ends lost 0 bases and 0 bases respectively, with 6 bases between them. CDR3 residues: CAWSVSGSYNSPLHF. CDR3 sequence (DNA): TGTGCCTGGAGTGTATCGGGCTCCTATAATTCACCCCTCCACTTT.

The chain couples TRBV30 to TRBJ1-4, with 11 bases matching TRBD1. Unmatched junction bases numbered 5, after V lost 4 bases and J lost 10 bases. CDR1 and CDR2 (germline): GTSNPN, SVGIG (reference sequence). This CDR3 is built from 13 residues. CDR3 region: CAWTGQGARKLFF. CDR3 nucleotide sequence: TGTGCCTGGACCGGACAGGGGGCTCGAAAACTGTTTTTT.

This clone was counted a few times. The V gene is TRBV7-9, the J gene TRBJ2-7; D is undetermined. The CDR3 runs to 12 residues. V was trimmed by 6 bases and J by 3 bases, leaving 9 bases between them. Germline V lookup: CDR1 SEHNR, CDR2 FQNEAQ (reference sequence). The CDR3 bases are TGTGCCAGCAGTCTGTCAGTCTACGAGCAGTACTTC. Protein sequence: CASSLSVYEQYF.